This TCR beta chain was sequenced in a study of T-cell reconstitution after alpha-beta-depleted transplantation in children. Points on this clonotype: Its matching antigen is unknown.

Trimming cost V 4 bases and J 1 base; bases outside gene matches: 4. The CDR3 contains 15 residues. Germline CDR1 is SEHNR and CDR2 is FQNEAQ (reference sequence). Construction of the TCRbeta library involved unique molecular identifiers. TCRdb reanalysed the PCR reads using MiXCR and keeps one entry per CDR3 protein. The sample comprises fewer than 400,000 distinct CDR3 sequences, around 25% of which are singletons, and over 9.5% rests with the top ten. General study findings and limits: From surviving recipient T cells and thymic progenitors came the high day-60 TCRbeta diversity observed in some patients.

The sequencing used PBMCs, mostly from graft donor cells, collected 180 days after TCRalphabeta/CD19-depleted stem cell transplant. The TCR originated in a male patient under 18 who had a stem cell transplant for acute lymphoblastic leukemia, so the T cells may come from the graft donor. The chain has TRBV7-9 and TRBJ2-5, with 9 bases matching TRBD2. As DNA, the CDR3 is TGTGCCAGCAGCTCAAGACTAGCGGTCCAAGAGACCCAGTACTTC. It yields the protein CASSSRLAVQETQYF.